This T cell receptor beta chain was observed in a study of cytomegalovirus exposure and HLA in healthy donors (dated by TCRdb to the late 2010s). The study in broad terms: An earlier analysis of some 500 of the donors reported approximately 270 Gb of sequence data and approximately 110 million unique TCR beta sequences from roughly 180 million T cells. HLA typing included class I and class II loci at four-digit resolution. The study used immunosequencing to profile the T cell repertoires of approximately 640 subjects and linked those repertoires to cytomegalovirus serostatus. Typing coverage varied by locus: about 620-630 donors for A, B, C, DRB1 and DQB1; roughly 520 for DQA1; 606 for DPA1; 450 to 480 for DPB1. Because of strong linkage in the cohort, five DR-DQ haplotypes were treated as single units for association and clustering. An earlier analysis of some 500 of the donors applied high-throughput TCR beta sequencing to assess whether each TCR beta V gene segment acted as functional or pseudogenic. A later genetic analysis used genome-wide SNP genotypes for about 55% of the 666 donors, treating that subset as a discovery cohort. Roughly 300 gigabases of sequencing data and roughly 81 million unique TCR sequences made up an early release that covered over 550 HLA-typed donors. Besides the first cohort of roughly 640 subjects, a separate validation cohort made up of 90 to 150 different subjects was used. Donor age, sex, ethnicity and CMV serostatus were compiled together with the repertoire data. High-throughput TCR immunosequencing, statistical association of individual TCRs with disease status, and machine learning were combined to predict cytomegalovirus infection status. Rather than drawing on any new phenotypic data, the later analysis identified candidate immune exposures from TCR beta sequences and the way those sequences occurred across donors. A later analysis re-analyzed previously published TCR beta repertoires from several hundred donors and added high-resolution HLA genotyping to study TCR occurrence patterns. The study was designed to test whether signatures of past pathogen exposure could be identified by cataloging public T cell receptors. On average, roughly 200,000 unique TCR beta nucleotide sequences were sequenced per donor among about 400 genotyped donors of the cohort, with approximately 18% of those sequences being non-productive. Among the roughly 400 genotyped donors, approximately 77% belonged to the genetic ancestry cluster associated with self-reported Caucasian donors. Every repertoire in the discovery cohort had been generated on one and the same sequencing platform.

Findings and caveats that apply to the study as a whole: When HLA alleles, especially DR and DQ, strongly co-occurred, TCR associations were difficult to assign to individual alleles. Over 15 rarely observed V segments, including chromosome 9 orphons, were excluded from the earlier analysis of 550 to 700 of the donors because counts were too low. In a later analysis, HLA-associated TCR beta chains were found to be more clonally expanded and to have lower generation probabilities than equally common non-associated chains. Most TCR sequences were seen in very few donors, while some public TCRs were found in many individuals. In a later analysis, most CMV-associated TCR beta chains were found to appear HLA-restricted, with HLA associations seemingly driven largely by CMV exposure. In a later analysis, several top co-occurrence clusters were reported to appear linked to parvovirus B19, influenza, CMV and Epstein-Barr virus. The only immune exposure information available for the cohort was CMV serostatus. An earlier analysis of some 560 of the donors showed that most TCR beta V segments appeared in productive rearrangements either about 87% or about 30% of the time, which broadly matched IMGT annotations. Because some donors lacked HLA typing at each locus, the association tests relied only on the typed subset. A later genetic analysis associated a missense DCLRE1C variant with V-gene and J-gene trimming of TCR beta chains, and an independent cohort replicated the association. In a later genetic analysis, fewer N-insertions in productive TCRs were reported among donors in an Asian-associated ancestry cluster than the approximately 670-donor mean. Because the 87-base-pair reads could not distinguish some IMGT-functional V segments, including TRBV6-2 and TRBV6-3, those segments were excluded. In vitro tests confirmed that three of the cytomegalovirus-associated TCR beta chains recognize cytomegalovirus antigens. A further reported finding was that TCR beta sequences accurately predicted the HLA-A and HLA-B alleles for most subjects in the first cohort. Linkage disequilibrium might explain the correlated functional status among segregating V segments, but an unknown experimental factor could not be ruled out. Presence/absence analyses assumed roughly uniform sequencing depth across donors, an assumption that may not hold. In a later analysis, TCR association rates were found to vary across HLA loci, with the most associated TCRs seen for DRB1 alleles and the fewest for HLA-C alleles. In a later analysis, around 17,000 TCR beta sequences were associated with specific HLA alleles at a false discovery rate of 0.05. The classifier was reported to diagnose cytomegalovirus status with high specificity and sensitivity in both the original cohort and the validation cohort. A cluster of highly shared sequence variants was judged likely to be a technical artifact of the sequencing pipeline. The authors suggested that the approach could potentially be generalized to other disease states and immunological phenotypes. The study gave a list of 150 to 200 TCR beta chains associated with cytomegalovirus. Only TCR beta chains were sequenced in this cohort, and the absence of alpha or paired-chain data limited detectable features.

The CDR3 goes from the cysteine to the phenylalanine over 15 residues. Of the read, only the CDR3 DNA is kept; its 45 bases are in frame from base 1. CDR1 and CDR2 (SGDLS, YYNGEE) derive from the germline V gene. V and J lose 0 bases and 1 base, and a span of 11 bases separates them. The cohort consisted of some 670 healthy bone marrow donors. Cohort members were all nominally healthy when sampled, although unrecorded immune exposures were likely present. The donor was CMV seropositive and was included in the group of 250 to 350 seropositive cohort members. A peripheral blood sample was provided by each donor, and peripheral blood mononuclear cells were used for TCR beta sequencing. The Qiagen DNeasy Blood Extraction Kit was used to extract genomic DNA from the blood cell samples. In regard to this clone: It lacks a known antigen. No per-base quality is available; no much larger clone lies one base away.

The library was prepared using the immunoSEQ multiplex PCR assay. The multiplex PCR relied on a mix of 60 forward primers for TCR Vbeta segments and 13 reverse primers for TCR Jbeta segments. The CDR3 region of rearranged TCR beta genes was amplified from genomic DNA by a multiplex PCR assay. The Illumina HiSeq System was used to sequence the amplified TCR beta libraries as 87-base-pair reads. Regarding the original processing steps: Across the 500 to 700 repertoires, a later analysis counted tens of millions of unique TCR beta chains, 9.5 million to 13 million of which were shared by at least two donors. A nearest-neighbor algorithm error-corrected the raw reads and collapsed the reads into unique sequences, merging closely related sequences to remove PCR and sequencing errors. To assign V, D and J gene segments, CDR3 sequences were aligned to IMGT reference sequences. Each retained sequence needed at least a six-nucleotide match to both a V gene segment and a J gene segment. Rearrangements were called productive when the CDR3 lacked stop codons and stayed in frame with V and J; all others were non-productive. CDR3 was defined by IMGT convention, running from the second conserved V-encoded cysteine to the conserved J-encoded phenylalanine. The earlier analysis of about 560 of the donors excluded any sequence lacking an unambiguous match to a single V gene segment. An earlier analysis of 500 to 600 of the donors classified V segments as functional when productive rearrangements were above 56.7% and as segregating when the standard deviation between donors was above 5%. A statistical classification framework was developed to diagnose cytomegalovirus status using the catalog of TCR beta chain sequences. In a later analysis, V and J genes were assigned by comparing TCR nucleotide sequences against IMGT/GENE-DB human TR gene sequences. Using the TCRdist pipeline, a later analysis assigned CDR3 sequences along with most-parsimonious VDJ recombination scenarios. In a later analysis, every TCR beta chain was defined by the combination of its CDR3 amino acid sequence and its V-gene family, and reads without a unique V-gene family were dropped. To address suspected cross-contamination and a sequencing artifact, a later analysis removed approximately 600 highly shared, low-generation-probability nucleotide sequences. In a later analysis, a clonal expansion index for each public chain was calculated from normalized within-repertoire ranks of inferred template counts. A later analysis computed generation probabilities with a VDJ recombination model fitted to out-of-frame rearrangements, and checked the results against IGoR. A later analysis scored TCR-TCR, TCR-HLA and TCR-CMV co-occurrence with hypergeometric tests, applying a repertoire-size bias correction to TCR pairs. False discovery rates were estimated in a later analysis by permuting HLA or CMV assignments 20 times. In a later analysis, co-occurring TCRs were grouped using DBSCAN, and TCRdist sequence similarity was added for clustering within HLA-allele-positive subsets. For co-occurrence clustering, repertoires with fewer than 30,000 or more than 120,000 public chains were excluded, along with four or five repertoires with anomalous nucleotide sharing. The table was pulled from immuneACCESS by TCRdb, which kept in-frame rearrangements only. Such tables lose some clones; where checked, under half of the loss comes from unresolved V genes, and the rest has no known cause. That table is the source of V, J and clone size, and D and trimming were worked out from the DNA. Here the sample has about 130,000 clones; roughly 68% occur a single time. The top ten clones comprise approximately 5.4% of the sample.

Sequencing was carried out using PBMCs. This receptor was identified in a woman in her fifties or sixties in good health and CMV-seropositive. The chain uses TRBV9 and TRBJ2-7; the D gene is perhaps TRBD1, from 5 matching bases. The CDR3 is CASSVEGLGSYEQYF. The nucleotide sequence reads as follows: TGTGCCAGCAGCGTAGAGGGGTTAGGGTCCTACGAGCAGTACTTC.